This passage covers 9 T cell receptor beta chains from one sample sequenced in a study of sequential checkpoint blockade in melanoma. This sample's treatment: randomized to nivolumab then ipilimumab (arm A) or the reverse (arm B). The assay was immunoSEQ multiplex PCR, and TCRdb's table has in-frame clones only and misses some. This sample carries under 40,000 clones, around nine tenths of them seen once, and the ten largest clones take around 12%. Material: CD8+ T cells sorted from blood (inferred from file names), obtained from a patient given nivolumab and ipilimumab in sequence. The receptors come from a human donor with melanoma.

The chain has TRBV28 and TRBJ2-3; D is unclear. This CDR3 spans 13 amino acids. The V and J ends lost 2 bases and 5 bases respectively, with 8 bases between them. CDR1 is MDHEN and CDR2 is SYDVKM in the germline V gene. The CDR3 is CASSLSRVDTQYF. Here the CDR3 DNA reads TGTGCCAGCAGTTTAAGTCGGGTAGATACGCAGTATTTT. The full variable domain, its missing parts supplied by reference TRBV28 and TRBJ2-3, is DVKVTQSSRYLVKRTGEKVFLECVQDMDHENMFWYRQDPGLGLRLIYFSYDVKMKEKGDIPEGYSVSREKKERFSLILESASTNQTSMYLCASSLSRVDTQYFGPGTRLTVL.

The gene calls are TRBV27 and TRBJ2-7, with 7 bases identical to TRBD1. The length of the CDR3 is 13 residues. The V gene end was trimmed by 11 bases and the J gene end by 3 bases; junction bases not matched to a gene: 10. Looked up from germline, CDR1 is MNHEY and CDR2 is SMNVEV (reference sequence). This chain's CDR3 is CASAGTALYEQYF. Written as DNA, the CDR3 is TGTGCCTCGGCCGGGACAGCACTCTACGAGCAGTACTTC.

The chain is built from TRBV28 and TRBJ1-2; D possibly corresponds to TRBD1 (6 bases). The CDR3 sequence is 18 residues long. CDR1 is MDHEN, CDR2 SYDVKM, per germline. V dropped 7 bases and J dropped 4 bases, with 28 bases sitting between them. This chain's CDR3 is CASINVLRQDDWGYGYTF. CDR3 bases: TGTGCCAGCATTAACGTCCTGAGACAGGACGACTGGGGCTATGGCTACACCTTC.

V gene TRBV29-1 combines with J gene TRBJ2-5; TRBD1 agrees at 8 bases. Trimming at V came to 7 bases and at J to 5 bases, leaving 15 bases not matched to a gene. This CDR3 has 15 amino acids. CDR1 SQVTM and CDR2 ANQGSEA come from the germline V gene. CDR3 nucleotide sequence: TGCAGCGGTACCCCCGGGACAGGAAATGCGGAGACCCAGTACTTC. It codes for CSGTPGTGNAETQYF.

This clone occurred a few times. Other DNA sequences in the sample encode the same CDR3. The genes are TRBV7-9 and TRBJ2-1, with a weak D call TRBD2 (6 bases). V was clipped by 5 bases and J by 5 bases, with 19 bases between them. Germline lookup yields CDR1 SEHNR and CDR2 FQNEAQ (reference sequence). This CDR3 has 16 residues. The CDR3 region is CASSPRVGGIHNEQFF. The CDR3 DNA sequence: TGTGCCAGCAGCCCTAGGGTGGGCGGGATCCACAATGAGCAGTTCTTC.

This CDR3 reads CASSLPSGRGMDNEQFF. The CDR3 bases are TGTGCCAGCAGCTTGCCTAGCGGGAGAGGTATGGACAATGAGCAGTTCTTC. The rearrangement uses TRBV7-9 and TRBJ2-1; 10 bases line up with TRBD2. The CDR3 runs 17 residues. Losses at the gene ends were 3 bases for V and 5 bases for J; bases not matched to a gene: 10. CDR1 is SEHNR and CDR2 is FQNEAQ in the germline V gene (reference sequence).

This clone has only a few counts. The CDR3 region is CASSVSGGRSETQYF. The CDR3, as DNA: TGTGCCAGCAGTGTATCAGGGGGCAGATCAGAGACCCAGTACTTC. This chain links TRBV6-1 with TRBJ2-5; 8 bases agree with TRBD1. This CDR3 has 15 residues. Unmatched junction bases numbered 8, after V lost 4 bases and J lost 4 bases. The germline V gene has CDR1 MNHNS and CDR2 SASEGT.

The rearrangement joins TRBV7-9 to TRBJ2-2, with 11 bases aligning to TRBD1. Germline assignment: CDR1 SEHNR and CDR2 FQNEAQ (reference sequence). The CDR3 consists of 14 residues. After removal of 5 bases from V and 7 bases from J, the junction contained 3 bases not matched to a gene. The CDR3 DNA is TGTGCCAGCAGCGGACAGGGGGCGATCGGGGAGCTGTTTTTT. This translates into CASSGQGAIGELFF.

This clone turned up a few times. The DNA of the CDR3 is TGTGCCAGTAGTATGGGGCAGGGATTCTACGAGCAGTACTTC. Translation: CASSMGQGFYEQYF. The V gene is TRBV19, the J gene TRBJ2-7; D possibly corresponds to TRBD1 (5 bases). Deletions cut 3 bases from V and 3 bases from J, with 12 bases between. Germline values: CDR1 LNHDA, CDR2 SQIVND (reference sequence). This CDR3 has 14 amino acids.